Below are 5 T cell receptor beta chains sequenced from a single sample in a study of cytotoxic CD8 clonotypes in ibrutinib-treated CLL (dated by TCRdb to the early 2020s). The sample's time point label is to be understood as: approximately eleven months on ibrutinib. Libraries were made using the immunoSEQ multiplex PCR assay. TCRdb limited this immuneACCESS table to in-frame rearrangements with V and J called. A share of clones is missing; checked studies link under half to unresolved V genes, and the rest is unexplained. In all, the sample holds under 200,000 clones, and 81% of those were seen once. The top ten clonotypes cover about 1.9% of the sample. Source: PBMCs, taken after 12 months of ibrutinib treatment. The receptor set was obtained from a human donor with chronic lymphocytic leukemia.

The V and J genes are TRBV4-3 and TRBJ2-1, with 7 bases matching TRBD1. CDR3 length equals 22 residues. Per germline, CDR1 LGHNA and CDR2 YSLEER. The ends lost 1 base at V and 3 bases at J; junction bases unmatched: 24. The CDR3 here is CASSQGGTTGFNSSGGYNEQFF. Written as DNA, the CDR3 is TGCGCCAGCAGCCAAGGGGGAACCACCGGGTTTAATTCCTCAGGGGGCTACAATGAGCAGTTCTTC.

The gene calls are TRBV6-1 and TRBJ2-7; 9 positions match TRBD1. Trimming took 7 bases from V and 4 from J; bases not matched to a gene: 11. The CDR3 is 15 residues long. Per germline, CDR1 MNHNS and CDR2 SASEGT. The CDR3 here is CASIDTGQGRYEQYF. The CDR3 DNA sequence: TGTGCCAGCATTGACACGGGACAGGGTCGGTACGAGCAGTACTTC.

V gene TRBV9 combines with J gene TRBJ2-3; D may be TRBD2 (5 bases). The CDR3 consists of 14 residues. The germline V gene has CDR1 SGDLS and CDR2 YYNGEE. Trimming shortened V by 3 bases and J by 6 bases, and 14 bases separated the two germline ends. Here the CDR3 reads CASSGPTRRDTQYF. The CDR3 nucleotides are TGTGCCAGCAGCGGGCCCACCCGGAGGGATACGCAGTATTTT. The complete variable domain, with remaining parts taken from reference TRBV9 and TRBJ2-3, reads DSGVTQTPKHLITATGQRVTLRCSPRSGDLSVYWYQQSLDQGLQFLIQYYNGEERAKGNILERFSAQQFPDLHSELNLSSLELGDSALYFCASSGPTRRDTQYFGPGTRLTVL.

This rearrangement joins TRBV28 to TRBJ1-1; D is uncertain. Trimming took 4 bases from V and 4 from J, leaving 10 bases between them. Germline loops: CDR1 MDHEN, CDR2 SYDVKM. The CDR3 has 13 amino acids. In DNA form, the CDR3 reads TGTGCCAGCAGTTCCGAAGGGATCACTGAAGCTTTCTTT. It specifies CASSSEGITEAFF.

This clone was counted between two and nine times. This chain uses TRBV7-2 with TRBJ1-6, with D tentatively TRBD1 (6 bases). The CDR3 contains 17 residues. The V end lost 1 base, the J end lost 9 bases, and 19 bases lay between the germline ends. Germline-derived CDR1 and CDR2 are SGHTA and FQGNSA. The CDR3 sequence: CASSLVPPGDQPSPLHF. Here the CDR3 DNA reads TGTGCCAGCAGCTTAGTGCCCCCAGGGGACCAGCCTTCACCCCTCCACTTT.